Here is one TCR beta chain with its context. Trimming left V 4 bases short and J 4 bases short, with 9 bases between. Germline lookup yields CDR1 SGHDT and CDR2 YYEEEE. The CDR3 spans 13 residues. Using immunoSEQ multiplex PCR, the repertoire was profiled, and TCRdb retains in-frame clones only, with some absent. This table has around 110,000 clones, approximately 90% appearing once. This entry belongs to a study of blood T cell repertoires in COVID-19. This sequence was found in a human donor with active COVID-19. The donor label of this sample is uncertain. The chain couples TRBV5-6 to TRBJ1-5; D unclear. Sequencing was carried out using peripheral blood. For the CDR3, the DNA is TGTGCCAGCAGCCCCGGACTGAATCAGCCCCAGCATTTT. It is translated as CASSPGLNQPQHF.